This T cell receptor (beta chain) was obtained from a study of T cell responses to AZD1222 COVID-19 vaccine. Generated by immunoSEQ multiplex PCR, the TCRdb table keeps only in-frame clones and is missing some. The sample carries about 97,000 clones, approximately 90% recorded once. Comment on this clone: The antigen is not known.

The V segment lost 9 bases and the J segment 0 bases; nucleotides outside the gene matches: 7. Germline CDR1 MNHEY, CDR2 SVGAGI. The CDR3 is made up of 15 amino acids. Findings and caveats of the study: The peak T cell response came first, and repertoires were sampled only after it.

The chain carries TRBV6-5 and TRBJ2-7, with 11 bases fitting TRBD2. The receptor comes from an adult in good health. The input for sequencing was peripheral blood, taken on day 0 of AZD1222 vaccination. CDR3 coding DNA: TGTGCCAGTTCTCTAGCGGGAGGTACCTCCTACGAGCAGTACTTC. Translation: CASSLAGGTSYEQYF.